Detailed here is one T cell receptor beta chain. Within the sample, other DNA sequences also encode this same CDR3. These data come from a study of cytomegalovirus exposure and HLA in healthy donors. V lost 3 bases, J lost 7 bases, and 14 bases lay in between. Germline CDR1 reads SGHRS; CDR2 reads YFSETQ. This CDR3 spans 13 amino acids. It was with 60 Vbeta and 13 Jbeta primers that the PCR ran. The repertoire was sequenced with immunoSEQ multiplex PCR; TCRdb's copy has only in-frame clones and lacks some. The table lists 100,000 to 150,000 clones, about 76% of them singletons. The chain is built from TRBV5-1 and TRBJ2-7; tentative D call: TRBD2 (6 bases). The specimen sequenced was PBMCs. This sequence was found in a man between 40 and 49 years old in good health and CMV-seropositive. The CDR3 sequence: CASSSRDRGEQYF. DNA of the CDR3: TGCGCCAGCAGCTCCCGGGACCGGGGGGAGCAGTACTTC. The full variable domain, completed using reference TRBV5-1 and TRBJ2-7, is KAGVTQTPRYLIKTRGQQVTLSCSPISGHRSVSWYQQTPGQGLQFLFEYFSETQRNKGNFPGRFSGRQFSNSRSEMNVSTLELGDSALYLCASSSRDRGEQYFGPGTRLTVT.